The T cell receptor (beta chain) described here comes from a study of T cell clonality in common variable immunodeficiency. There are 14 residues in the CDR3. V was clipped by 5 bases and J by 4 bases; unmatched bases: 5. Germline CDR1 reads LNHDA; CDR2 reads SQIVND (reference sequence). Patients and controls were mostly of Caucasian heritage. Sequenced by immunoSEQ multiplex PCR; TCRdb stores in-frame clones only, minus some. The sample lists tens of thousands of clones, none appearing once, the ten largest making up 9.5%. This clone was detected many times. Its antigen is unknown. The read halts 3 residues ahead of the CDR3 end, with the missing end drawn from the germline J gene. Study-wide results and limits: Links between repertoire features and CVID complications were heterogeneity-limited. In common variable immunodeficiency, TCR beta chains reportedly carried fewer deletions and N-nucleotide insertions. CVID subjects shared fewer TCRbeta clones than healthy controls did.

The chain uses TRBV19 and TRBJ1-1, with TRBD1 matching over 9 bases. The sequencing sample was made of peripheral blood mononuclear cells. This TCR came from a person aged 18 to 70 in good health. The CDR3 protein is CASSGDRAATEAFF. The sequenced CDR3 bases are TGTGCCAGTAGTGGGGACAGGGCGGCCACTGAA. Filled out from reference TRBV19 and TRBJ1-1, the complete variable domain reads DGGITQSPKYLFRKEGQNVTLSCEQNLNHDAMYWYRQDPGQGLRLIYYSQIVNDFQKGDIAEGYSVSREKKESFPLTVTSAQKNPTAFYLCASSGDRAATEAFFGQGTRLTVV.